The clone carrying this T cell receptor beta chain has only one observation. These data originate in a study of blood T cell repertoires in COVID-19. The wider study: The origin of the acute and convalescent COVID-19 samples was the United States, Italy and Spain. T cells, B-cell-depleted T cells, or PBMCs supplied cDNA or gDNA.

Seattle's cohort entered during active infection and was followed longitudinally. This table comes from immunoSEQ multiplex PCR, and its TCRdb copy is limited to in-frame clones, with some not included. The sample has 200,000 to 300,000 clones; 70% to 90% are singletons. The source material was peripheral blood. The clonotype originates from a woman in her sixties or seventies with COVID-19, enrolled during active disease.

The CDR3 region has the DNA TGTGCCAGCAAAAGAAATCCGGGACTAGCGGGAGGGACAGATACGCAGTATTTT. It translates to CASKRNPGLAGGTDTQYF. The chain links TRBV19 to TRBJ2-3, with 16 positions matching TRBD2. Germline assignment: CDR1 LNHDA and CDR2 SQIVND (reference sequence). The CDR3 has 18 amino acids. Germline trimming cut 9 bases from V and 3 bases from J; bases unmatched to any gene: 12.